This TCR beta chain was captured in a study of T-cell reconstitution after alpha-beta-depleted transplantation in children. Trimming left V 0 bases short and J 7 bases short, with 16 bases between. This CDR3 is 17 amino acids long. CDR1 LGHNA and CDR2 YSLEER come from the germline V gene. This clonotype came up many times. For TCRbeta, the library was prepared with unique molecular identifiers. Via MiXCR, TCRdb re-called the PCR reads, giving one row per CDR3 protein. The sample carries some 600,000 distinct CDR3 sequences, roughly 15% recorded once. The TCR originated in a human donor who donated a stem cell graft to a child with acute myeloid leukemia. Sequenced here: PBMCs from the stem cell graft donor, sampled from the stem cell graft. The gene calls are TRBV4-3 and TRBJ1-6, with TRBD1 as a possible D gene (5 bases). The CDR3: CASSQDWNRSGNSPLHF. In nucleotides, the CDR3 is TGCGCCAGCAGCCAAGATTGGAACAGGAGCGGGAATTCACCCCTCCACTTT.